This TCR beta chain was captured in a study of blood T cells in healthy people across ages. The study's findings and limits: Higher diversity, along with more naive CD4+ cells, distinguished long-lived donors from aged donors. It was found that TCR beta diversity correlated strongly with the percentage of naive T cells.

This CDR3 is built from 13 residues. Looked up from germline, CDR1 is SEHNR and CDR2 is FQNEAQ (reference sequence). Trimming stripped 2 bases from V and 3 bases from J, with 8 bases between. This clonotype was found a few times. Its antigen is as yet unknown. Next came a second PCR, run for about 6 to 12 cycles, which used a sample-barcoded 5' primer along with a J-beta primer mix. With 12 random nucleotides, a template-switch adaptor tagged each individual cDNA molecule. MiXCR, run by TCRdb on the 5' RACE reads, gives a single entry per CDR3 protein. Of nearly 800,000 distinct CDR3 sequences listed, 56% are singletons. Each of the donors had around 10 milliliters of peripheral blood drawn into EDTA-treated Vacutainer tubes.

V usage is TRBV7-9 and J usage is TRBJ2-7; TRBD1 might be the D (5 bases). Material for sequencing was blood. The origin of this receptor is a middle-aged man in good health. The CDR3 DNA follows: TGTGCCAGCAGCTTAAAGGGGCGCTACGAGCAGTACTTC. As protein: CASSLKGRYEQYF.